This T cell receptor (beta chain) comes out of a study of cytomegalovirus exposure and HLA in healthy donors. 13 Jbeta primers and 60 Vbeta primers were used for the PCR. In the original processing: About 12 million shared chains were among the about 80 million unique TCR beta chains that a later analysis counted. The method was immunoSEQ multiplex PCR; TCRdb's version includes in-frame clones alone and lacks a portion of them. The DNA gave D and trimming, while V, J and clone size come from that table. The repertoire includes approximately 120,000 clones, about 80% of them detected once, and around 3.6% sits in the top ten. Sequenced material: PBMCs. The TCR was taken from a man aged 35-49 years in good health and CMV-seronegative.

CDR3 DNA: TGTGCCAGCAGTCGGGCGGGGGGGTCCTACAATGAGCAGTTCTTC. This sequence encodes CASSRAGGSYNEQFF. This chain joins TRBV11-1 and TRBJ2-1; the match to TRBD2 covers 9 bases. The V segment lost 6 bases and the J segment 1 base; nucleotides outside the gene matches: 4. The CDR3 loop spans 15 amino acids. Germline lookup yields CDR1 SGHAT and CDR2 FQDESV (reference sequence).